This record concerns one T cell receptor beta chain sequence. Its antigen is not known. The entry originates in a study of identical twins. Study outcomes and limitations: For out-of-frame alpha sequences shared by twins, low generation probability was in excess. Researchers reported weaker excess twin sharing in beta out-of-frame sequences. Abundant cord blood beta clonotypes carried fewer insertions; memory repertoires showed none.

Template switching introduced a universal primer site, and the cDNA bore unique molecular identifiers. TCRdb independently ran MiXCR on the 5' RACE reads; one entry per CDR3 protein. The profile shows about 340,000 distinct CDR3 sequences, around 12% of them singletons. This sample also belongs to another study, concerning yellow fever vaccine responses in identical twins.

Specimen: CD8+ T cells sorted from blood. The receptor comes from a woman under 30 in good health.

The chain's CDR3 is CASSQPGQGGETQYF. The CDR3, as DNA: TGTGCCAGCAGCCAACCGGGACAGGGGGGAGAGACCCAGTACTTC. The chain has TRBV3-1 and TRBJ2-5; 11 bases agree with TRBD1. Germline-derived CDR1 and CDR2 are LGHDT and YNNKEL (reference sequence). The CDR3 covers 15 residues. With V trimmed by 2 bases and J by 4 bases, 3 bases remained unmatched.